Listed here are 13 T cell receptor beta chains from one sample, sequenced in a study of T cell repertoires in cytomegalovirus infection. Antigen specificity for these receptors is unknown. TCRdb reprocessed the reads via MiXCR and lists one record per CDR3 protein. Of 640,000 or so distinct CDR3 sequences detected, approximately 33% appear once; the ten largest clones hold about 20%. The material sequenced was cultured PBMCs, taken from culture after CMV antigen stimulation. The origin of the receptors is a human donor in good health (CMV status not recorded). Some clones in this sample may be carry-over from other donors' samples.

V and J are TRBV7-9 and TRBJ2-1; either TRBD1 or TRBD2 may fit D (5 bases each). V was pared by 7 bases and J by 10 bases, with 14 bases between. The germline gives CDR1 SEHNR, CDR2 FQNEAQ (reference sequence). The length of the CDR3 is 12 residues. The CDR3 nucleotides read TGTGCCAGCACCCCCACGGGACCGGAGCAGTTCTTC. Residues: CASTPTGPEQFF.

The V call is TRBV20-1, the J call TRBJ2-3, with a possible D match to TRBD2 (6 bases). The V end was cut by 5 bases, the J end by 4 bases, with 16 bases between. CDR1 is DFQATT and CDR2 is SNEGSKA in the germline V gene (reference sequence). CDR3 size: 14 residues. The CDR3 DNA follows: TGCAGTGCTCCCAAGGGCGGGACCCCAGATACGCAGTATTTT. Its protein product is CSAPKGGTPDTQYF.

The V and J genes are TRBV20-1 and TRBJ2-7; tentatively, D is TRBD1 or TRBD2 (6 bases each). The CDR3 is 14 residues long. Germline V gene sequence: CDR1 DFQATT, CDR2 SNEGSKA (reference sequence). The ends were cut back, 3 bases at V and 0 bases at J, with 12 bases in the middle. CDR3 region: CSASPGAYSYEQYF. Here the CDR3 DNA reads TGCAGTGCTAGTCCGGGGGCCTACTCCTACGAGCAGTACTTC.

The V call is TRBV7-8, the J call TRBJ2-7; 9 bases are shared with TRBD1. The CDR3 runs to 15 residues. Germline V gene sequence: CDR1 SGHVS, CDR2 FQNEAQ. The ends lost 5 bases at V and 3 bases at J; junction bases unmatched: 8. The CDR3 is CASSRQGQGYYEQYF. The CDR3, as DNA: TGTGCCAGCAGCCGACAGGGACAGGGATACTACGAGCAGTACTTC.

This clonotype has just a few counts. The J gene is TRBJ2-1, the V gene TRBV18; the D is unclear. Germline lookup yields CDR1 KGHSH and CDR2 LQKENI. V was cut by 3 bases and J by 0 bases, with 12 bases left in between. The CDR3 covers 16 residues. The CDR3 sequence: CASSPILPSSYNEQFF. CDR3 coding DNA: TGTGCCAGCTCACCCATACTACCCTCCTCCTACAATGAGCAGTTCTTC.

This clonotype was recorded many times. The chain couples TRBV7-8 to TRBJ2-3, with 12 positions matching TRBD2. CDR3 length: 16 residues. The germline CDR1 and CDR2 sequences are SGHVS and FQNEAQ. J was trimmed by 5 bases and V by 5 bases; bases with no gene match: 8. In nucleotides, the CDR3 is TGTGCCAGCAGCATACAGACTAGCGGGAGTGGAGATACGCAGTATTTT. Protein product: CASSIQTSGSGDTQYF.

This clonotype has a count of ten or more. V gene TRBV7-2 combines with J gene TRBJ1-5; D not certain. The CDR3 is 14 amino acids. V was cut by 1 base and J by 2 bases, with 6 bases left in between. The germline CDR1 and CDR2 sequences are SGHTA and FQGNSA. The CDR3 region has the DNA TGTGCCAGCAGCTTAGTGTACGGCAATCAGCCCCAGCATTTT. Its protein is CASSLVYGNQPQHF.

The DNA for the CDR3 is TGTGCCAGCAGCTTAGCAGTCGGCGGGGATGGCTACACCTTC. Translated: CASSLAVGGDGYTF. The chain uses TRBV7-4 and TRBJ1-2; D remains unclear. The CDR3 extends over 14 amino acids. With 0 bases removed from V and 6 bases from J, the gap between germline ends came to 11 bases. The germline gives CDR1 SGHVT, CDR2 SQSDAQ.

Many counts were recorded for this clonotype. The chain joins TRBV7-2 to TRBJ1-5, with 8 nucleotides matching TRBD1. Trimming cost V 5 bases and J 7 bases; bases outside gene matches: 4. Germline CDR1 is SGHTA and CDR2 is FQGNSA. CDR3 length equals 13 residues. DNA of the CDR3: TGTGCCAGCAGCGGACAGGGACGGCAGCCCCAGCATTTT. It specifies CASSGQGRQPQHF.

This clonotype was counted a few times. This chain connects TRBV10-3 to TRBJ2-3; D assignment may be TRBD1 or TRBD2 (6 bases each). There are 14 residues in the CDR3. V shed 10 bases and J shed 0 bases, with 14 bases lying between them. The germline V gene encodes CDR1 ENHRY and CDR2 SYGVKD. CDR3 sequence reads: CATKGGGSTDTQYF. The CDR3 nucleotides are TGTGCCACCAAAGGGGGAGGAAGCACAGATACGCAGTATTTT.

The J gene is TRBJ2-7, the V gene TRBV18; D is possibly TRBD1 or TRBD2 (5 bases each). The germline CDR1 and CDR2 sequences are KGHSH and LQKENI. The CDR3 covers 15 residues. V gave up 6 bases and J gave up 5 bases, with 20 bases separating them. CDR3 loop: CASSPGGEWGHEQYF. CDR3 in DNA: TGTGCCAGCTCCCCGGGTGGAGAGTGGGGACACGAGCAGTACTTC.

The chain is built from TRBV11-2 and TRBJ2-3, with a tentative D call TRBD1 (6 bases). Germline CDR1 is SGHAT and CDR2 is FQNNGV. V lost 5 bases to trimming and J lost 3 bases, with 24 bases between them. This CDR3 contains 18 residues. CDR3 amino acids: CASSTRGGAGAQTDTQYF. The CDR3 coding sequence is TGTGCCAGCAGCACAAGGGGTGGGGCAGGGGCACAAACAGATACGCAGTATTTT.

On this clonotype itself: The CDR3 does not end in the conserved phenylalanine or tryptophan, so this is likely a read error. The J gene is TRBJ2-5, the V gene TRBV7-2; 11 bases map to TRBD2. The germline CDR1 and CDR2 sequences are SGHTA and FQGNSA. The CDR3 loop spans 15 amino acids. Unmatched junction bases numbered 0, after V lost 2 bases and J lost 1 base. In DNA form, the CDR3 reads TGTGCCAGCAGCTTACTAGCGGGAGGCCAAGAGACCCAGTACTCC. It encodes CASSLLAGGQETQYS.